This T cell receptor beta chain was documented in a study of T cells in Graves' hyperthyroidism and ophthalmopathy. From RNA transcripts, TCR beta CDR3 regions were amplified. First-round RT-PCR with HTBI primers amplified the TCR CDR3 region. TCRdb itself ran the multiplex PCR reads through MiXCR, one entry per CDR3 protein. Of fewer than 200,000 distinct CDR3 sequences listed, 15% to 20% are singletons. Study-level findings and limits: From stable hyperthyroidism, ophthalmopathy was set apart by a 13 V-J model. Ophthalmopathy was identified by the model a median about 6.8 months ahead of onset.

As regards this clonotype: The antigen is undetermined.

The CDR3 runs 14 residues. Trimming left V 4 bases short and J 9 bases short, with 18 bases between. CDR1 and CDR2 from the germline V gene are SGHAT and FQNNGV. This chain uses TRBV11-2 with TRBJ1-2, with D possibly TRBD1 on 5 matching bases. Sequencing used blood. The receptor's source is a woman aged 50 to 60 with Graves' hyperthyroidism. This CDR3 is CASSSLVGRASYTF. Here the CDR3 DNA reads TGTGCCAGCAGCTCCTTAGTGGGCAGGGCGAGCTACACCTTC.